A selection of T cell receptor beta chains follows, all from one sample in a study of patients and donors after allogeneic stem cell transplantation. TCRdb used MiXCR to reprocess the RT-PCR reads, holding one entry per CDR3 protein. The sample contains 70,000 or so distinct CDR3 sequences, about a quarter of which appear only once. Sequenced input: blood, either unsorted or a sorted T cell fraction (not recorded which). All receptors derive from a human donor who was either an allogeneic HSCT recipient or a stem cell or donor lymphocyte infusion donor (not recorded which). It is not recorded whose cells these are; they may come from a transplant donor. The CDR3 runs from the conserved cysteine through the conserved F or W. The D gene is left open where the match is weak. A clone size is listed for some rows: how often the clone was seen (once, few, many), or a class if it is expanded.

CDR3 protein: CASSPRGYGYTF; CDR3 DNA: TGTGCCAGTAGTCCACGGGGATATGGCTACACCTTC; V gene: TRBV19; clone size: many; J gene: TRBJ1-2; D gene: -
CDR3 protein: CSVEGQMNTEAFF; CDR3 DNA: TGCAGCGTTGAGGGACAGATGAACACTGAAGCTTTCTTT; V gene: TRBV29-1; clone size: few; J gene: TRBJ1-1; D gene: TRBD1
CDR3 protein: CASSFDRENEQFF; CDR3 DNA: TGTGCCAGCTCCTTTGACAGGGAGAATGAGCAGTTCTTC; V gene: TRBV18; clone size: few; J gene: TRBJ2-1; D gene: TRBD1
CDR3 protein: CASSHLRTGEAFF; CDR3 DNA: TGTGCCAGCAGCCACCTACGGACAGGTGAAGCTTTCTTT; V gene: TRBV7-9; clone size: few; J gene: TRBJ1-1; D gene: TRBD1
CDR3 protein: CASSLGPGTGLDYYNEQFF; CDR3 DNA: TGTGCCAGCAGCTTGGGCCCGGGTACAGGACTAGACTACTACAATGAGCAGTTCTTC; V gene: TRBV5-6; clone size: few; J gene: TRBJ2-1; D gene: TRBD2
CDR3 protein: CASSQGQSNYGYTF; CDR3 DNA: TGTGCCAGCAGCCAAGGACAGTCTAACTATGGCTACACCTTC; V gene: TRBV3-1; clone size: -; J gene: TRBJ1-2; D gene: -
CDR3 protein: CASSRTSGNYEQYF; CDR3 DNA: TGTGCCAGCAGCCGGACTAGCGGGAACTACGAGCAGTACTTC; V gene: TRBV6-6; clone size: -; J gene: TRBJ2-7; D gene: TRBD2
CDR3 protein: CASGQDRRVQPQHF; CDR3 DNA: TGTGCCAGCGGCCAGGACAGGAGGGTTCAGCCCCAGCATTTT; V gene: TRBV6-6; clone size: many; J gene: TRBJ1-5; D gene: TRBD1
CDR3 protein: CASSYGLAEYNEQFF; CDR3 DNA: TGTGCCAGCAGTTACGGGCTAGCGGAGTACAATGAGCAGTTCTTC; V gene: TRBV6-5; clone size: -; J gene: TRBJ2-1; D gene: TRBD2
CDR3 protein: CASSLEAGNLNIQYF; CDR3 DNA: TGCGCCAGCAGCTTGGAAGCGGGGAACCTAAACATTCAGTACTTC; V gene: TRBV5-1; clone size: few; J gene: TRBJ2-4; D gene: TRBD2
CDR3 protein: CASSETANSPLHF; CDR3 DNA: TGTGCCAGCAGTGAAACTGCTAATTCACCCCTCCACTTT; V gene: TRBV6-1; clone size: -; J gene: TRBJ1-6; D gene: -
CDR3 protein: CASSSPSAGRENEQFF; CDR3 DNA: TGCGCCAGCAGCTCCCCCTCGGCAGGGAGGGAAAATGAGCAGTTCTTC; V gene: TRBV5-1; clone size: few; J gene: TRBJ2-1; D gene: TRBD2
CDR3 protein: CASSLWSLRSTNEKLFF; CDR3 DNA: TGCGCCAGCAGCTTGTGGTCGTTACGGTCAACTAATGAAAAACTGTTTTTT; V gene: TRBV5-1; clone size: few; J gene: TRBJ1-4; D gene: -
CDR3 protein: CSAHLQGALYEQYF; CDR3 DNA: TGCAGTGCTCACCTACAGGGGGCGCTTTACGAGCAGTACTTC; V gene: TRBV20-1; clone size: -; J gene: TRBJ2-7; D gene: TRBD1
CDR3 protein: CSARSTAGLAYNEQFF; CDR3 DNA: TGCAGTGCTAGGAGCACAGCGGGACTAGCCTACAATGAGCAGTTCTTC; V gene: TRBV20-1; clone size: -; J gene: TRBJ2-1; D gene: TRBD2
CDR3 protein: CASSLIDQETQYF; CDR3 DNA: TGCGCCAGCAGCTTGATCGATCAAGAGACCCAGTACTTC; V gene: TRBV5-1; clone size: -; J gene: TRBJ2-5; D gene: -
CDR3 protein: CASSSRQGYEQYF; CDR3 DNA: TGCGCCAGCAGCTCCCGACAGGGCTACGAGCAGTACTTC; V gene: TRBV5-1; clone size: many; J gene: TRBJ2-7; D gene: TRBD1
CDR3 protein: CAISPGTGTTEAFF; CDR3 DNA: TGTGCCATCAGTCCCGGGACAGGGACCACTGAAGCTTTCTTT; V gene: TRBV10-3; clone size: few; J gene: TRBJ1-1; D gene: TRBD1
CDR3 protein: CASSPDRGSYGYTF; CDR3 DNA: TGTGCCAGCAGTCCAGACAGGGGCTCATATGGCTACACCTTC; V gene: TRBV6-5; clone size: few; J gene: TRBJ1-2; D gene: TRBD1
CDR3 protein: CAIRLTGGTYEQYF; CDR3 DNA: TGTGCCATCAGACTAACAGGGGGCACTTACGAGCAGTACTTC; V gene: TRBV10-3; clone size: -; J gene: TRBJ2-7; D gene: TRBD1
CDR3 protein: CASSLTYSGGTDTQYF; CDR3 DNA: TGTGCCAGCAGCTTAACGTATAGCGGGGGCACAGATACGCAGTATTTT; V gene: TRBV7-2; clone size: -; J gene: TRBJ2-3; D gene: TRBD2
CDR3 protein: CSASEIGTGNEKLFF; CDR3 DNA: TGCAGTGCTAGTGAAATCGGGACAGGGAATGAAAAACTGTTTTTT; V gene: TRBV20-1; clone size: many; J gene: TRBJ1-4; D gene: TRBD1
CDR3 protein: CASSSWSGTNTGELFF; CDR3 DNA: TGTGCCAGCAGCAGCTGGAGCGGCACGAACACCGGGGAGCTGTTTTTT; V gene: TRBV5-5; clone size: -; J gene: TRBJ2-2; D gene: -
CDR3 protein: CASSSRQGVDTEAFF; CDR3 DNA: TGTGCCAGCAGCTCGCGACAGGGAGTGGACACTGAAGCTTTCTTT; V gene: TRBV7-9; clone size: few; J gene: TRBJ1-1; D gene: TRBD1
CDR3 protein: CASSKSVGISYNEQFF; CDR3 DNA: TGCGCCAGCAGCAAAAGCGTCGGTATCTCCTACAATGAGCAGTTCTTC; V gene: TRBV4-1; clone size: -; J gene: TRBJ2-1; D gene: -
CDR3 protein: CASSLSGLGGGYTF; CDR3 DNA: TGTGCCAGCAGCCTTTCCGGGTTAGGGGGTGGCTACACCTTC; V gene: TRBV6-6; clone size: few; J gene: TRBJ1-2; D gene: -
CDR3 protein: CASSFLGESTEAFF; CDR3 DNA: TGCGCCAGCAGCTTTTTGGGGGAGAGCACTGAAGCTTTCTTT; V gene: TRBV5-1; clone size: -; J gene: TRBJ1-1; D gene: -
CDR3 protein: CASSLVVSAAATQYF; CDR3 DNA: TGCGCCAGCAGCTTGGTGGTGTCAGCGGCAGCGACCCAGTACTTC; V gene: TRBV5-1; clone size: -; J gene: TRBJ2-5; D gene: -
CDR3 protein: CASSWVRSDTQYF; CDR3 DNA: TGTGCCAGCAGCTGGGTAAGGTCAGATACGCAGTATTTT; V gene: TRBV11-2; clone size: -; J gene: TRBJ2-3; D gene: -
CDR3 protein: CASSNVRPGPHDGTQYF; CDR3 DNA: TGTGCCAGCAGCAACGTACGACCGGGACCTCACGACGGGACCCAGTACTTC; V gene: TRBV11-2; clone size: few; J gene: TRBJ2-5; D gene: -
CDR3 protein: CAWRQRVNTEAFF; CDR3 DNA: TGTGCCTGGAGACAGAGGGTGAACACTGAAGCTTTCTTT; V gene: TRBV30; clone size: few; J gene: TRBJ1-1; D gene: -
CDR3 protein: CASSLGITTRGYANYGYTF; CDR3 DNA: TGTGCCAGCAGCTTGGGGATTACAACGAGAGGATATGCTAACTATGGCTACACCTTC; V gene: TRBV5-5; clone size: -; J gene: TRBJ1-2; D gene: -
CDR3 protein: CSARPGQGAATGYTF; CDR3 DNA: TGCAGTGCTAGACCGGGACAGGGGGCCGCGACTGGCTACACCTTC; V gene: TRBV20-1; clone size: -; J gene: TRBJ1-2; D gene: TRBD1
CDR3 protein: CASSLEPFQETQYF; CDR3 DNA: TGCGCCAGCAGCTTGGAGCCGTTCCAAGAGACCCAGTACTTC; V gene: TRBV5-1; clone size: few; J gene: TRBJ2-5; D gene: -
CDR3 protein: CASSLAGGGYNEQFF; CDR3 DNA: TGCGCCAGCAGCCTAGCCGGAGGGGGCTACAATGAGCAGTTCTTC; V gene: TRBV5-1; clone size: -; J gene: TRBJ2-1; D gene: -
CDR3 protein: CASSFRGAGTDTQYF; CDR3 DNA: TGTGCCAGCAGTTTTCGGGGGGCCGGCACAGATACGCAGTATTTT; V gene: TRBV12-3/TRBV12-4; clone size: -; J gene: TRBJ2-3; D gene: -
CDR3 protein: CASSLGDRQETQYF; CDR3 DNA: TGTGCCAGCAGTTTGGGGGACAGACAAGAGACCCAGTACTTC; V gene: TRBV28; clone size: few; J gene: TRBJ2-5; D gene: TRBD1
CDR3 protein: CASSFLRRTASKGNEQFF; CDR3 DNA: TGCGCCAGCAGCTTTTTAAGGAGGACAGCCTCCAAGGGCAATGAGCAGTTCTTC; V gene: TRBV5-1; clone size: -; J gene: TRBJ2-1; D gene: -
CDR3 protein: CSAPDSIYGPKNIQYF; CDR3 DNA: TGCAGTGCTCCGGACAGTATCTACGGCCCGAAAAACATTCAGTACTTC; V gene: TRBV20-1; clone size: many; J gene: TRBJ2-4; D gene: -
CDR3 protein: CASSSIRDLTEAFF; CDR3 DNA: TGTGCCAGCAGCTCAATCAGGGACTTAACTGAAGCTTTCTTT; V gene: TRBV7-6; clone size: -; J gene: TRBJ1-1; D gene: -
CDR3 protein: CASSLAANTEAFF; CDR3 DNA: TGCGCCAGCAGCTTGGCTGCGAACACTGAAGCTTTCTTT; V gene: TRBV5-1; clone size: medium-sized; J gene: TRBJ1-1; D gene: -
CDR3 protein: CASSAWASYNEQFF; CDR3 DNA: TGTGCCAGCAGCGCCTGGGCTTCCTACAATGAGCAGTTCTTC; V gene: TRBV7-6; clone size: few; J gene: TRBJ2-1; D gene: -
CDR3 protein: CASSAKDIYGYTF; CDR3 DNA: TGTGCCAGCAGCGCAAAGGACATCTATGGCTACACCTTC; V gene: TRBV9; clone size: few; J gene: TRBJ1-2; D gene: -
CDR3 protein: CASSLVEVAHNYGYTF; CDR3 DNA: TGCGCCAGCAGCTTGGTGGAAGTCGCGCATAACTATGGCTACACCTTC; V gene: TRBV5-1; clone size: many; J gene: TRBJ1-2; D gene: -
CDR3 protein: CASSYEIVYQPQHF; CDR3 DNA: TGTGCCAGCAGTTATGAGATCGTGTATCAGCCCCAGCATTTT; V gene: TRBV28; clone size: few; J gene: TRBJ1-5; D gene: -
CDR3 protein: CSASFGGKNSPLHF; CDR3 DNA: TGCAGTGCTAGTTTCGGGGGCAAGAATTCACCCCTCCACTTT; V gene: TRBV20-1; clone size: few; J gene: TRBJ1-6; D gene: -
CDR3 protein: CAIRTGVGTGMNTEAFF; CDR3 DNA: TGTGCCATCAGAACAGGGGTGGGCACGGGTATGAACACTGAAGCTTTCTTT; V gene: TRBV10-3; clone size: few; J gene: TRBJ1-1; D gene: TRBD1